This TCR beta chain comes out of a study of T cells in Graves' hyperthyroidism and ophthalmopathy. The study's findings and limits: Classification by a 13 V-J model distinguished ophthalmopathy from stable hyperthyroidism.

The source material, RNA transcripts, was used to amplify TCR beta CDR3 regions. The TCR CDR3 first-round RT-PCR relied on the HTBI primer set. From the multiplex PCR reads, TCRdb called clonotypes with MiXCR, one entry per CDR3 protein. The sample lists around 280,000 distinct CDR3 sequences, more than 10% occurring once. The length of the CDR3 is 15 residues. Per the germline V gene, CDR1 is SGHVS and CDR2 is FNYEAQ. The J segment lost 6 bases and the V segment lost 5 bases, leaving 8 bases of the junction unmatched. With respect to this clonotype: Antigen unknown.

The chain links TRBV7-6 to TRBJ1-5; 9 bases align to TRBD1. This sequence was found in a woman in her twenties or thirties with Graves' hyperthyroidism that later progressed to Graves' ophthalmopathy. The sequenced sample consisted of blood. The CDR3 DNA reads TGTGCCAGCAGCAGCGGGACAGGGACCACTCAGCCCCAGCATTTT. Its translation is CASSSGTGTTQPQHF.